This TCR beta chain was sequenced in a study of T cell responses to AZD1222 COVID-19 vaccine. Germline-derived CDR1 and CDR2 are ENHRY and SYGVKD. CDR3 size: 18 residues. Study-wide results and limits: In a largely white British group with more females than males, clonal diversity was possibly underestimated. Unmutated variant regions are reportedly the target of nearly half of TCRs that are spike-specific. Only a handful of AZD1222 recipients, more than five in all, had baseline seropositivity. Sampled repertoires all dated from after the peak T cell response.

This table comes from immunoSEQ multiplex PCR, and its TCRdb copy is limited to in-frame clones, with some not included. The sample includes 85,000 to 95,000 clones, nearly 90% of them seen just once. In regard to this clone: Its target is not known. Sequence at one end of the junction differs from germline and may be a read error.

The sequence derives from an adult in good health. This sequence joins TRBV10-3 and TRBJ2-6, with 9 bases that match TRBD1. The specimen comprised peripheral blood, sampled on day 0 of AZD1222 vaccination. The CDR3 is CAITPTGQGLSGANVLTF. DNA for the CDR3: TGTGCTATCACCCCGACGGGACAGGGCCTCTCTGGGGCCAACGTCCTGACTTTC.